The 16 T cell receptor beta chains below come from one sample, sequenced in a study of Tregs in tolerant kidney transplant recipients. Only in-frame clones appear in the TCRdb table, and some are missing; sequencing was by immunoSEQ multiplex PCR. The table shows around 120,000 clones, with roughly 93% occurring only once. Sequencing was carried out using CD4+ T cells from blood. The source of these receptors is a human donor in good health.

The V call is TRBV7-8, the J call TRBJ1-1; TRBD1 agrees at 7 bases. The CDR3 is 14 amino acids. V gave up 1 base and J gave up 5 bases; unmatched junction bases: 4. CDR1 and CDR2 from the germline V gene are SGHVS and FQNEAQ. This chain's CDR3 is CASSLETQGTEAFF. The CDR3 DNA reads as TGTGCCAGCAGCTTAGAAACACAGGGGACTGAAGCTTTCTTT.

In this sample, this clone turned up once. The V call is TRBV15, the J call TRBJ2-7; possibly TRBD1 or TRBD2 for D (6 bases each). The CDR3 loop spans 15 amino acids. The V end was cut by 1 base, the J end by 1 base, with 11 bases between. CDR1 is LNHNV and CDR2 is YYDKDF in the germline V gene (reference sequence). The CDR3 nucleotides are TGTGCCACCAGCAGAGTAGGGGGGACATCCTACGAGCAGTACTTC. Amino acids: CATSRVGGTSYEQYF.

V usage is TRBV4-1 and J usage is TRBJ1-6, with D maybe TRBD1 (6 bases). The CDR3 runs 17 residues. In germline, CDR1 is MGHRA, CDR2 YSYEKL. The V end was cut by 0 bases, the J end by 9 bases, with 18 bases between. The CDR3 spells CASSQDSVGTPGSPLHF. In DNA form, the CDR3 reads TGCGCCAGCAGCCAAGATTCGGTCGGGACACCCGGTTCACCCCTCCACTTT.

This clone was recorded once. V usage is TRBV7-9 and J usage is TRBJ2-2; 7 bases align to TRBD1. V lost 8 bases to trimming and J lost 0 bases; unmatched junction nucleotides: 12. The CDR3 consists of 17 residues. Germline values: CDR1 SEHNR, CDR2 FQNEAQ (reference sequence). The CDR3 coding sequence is TGTGCCAGCTTATCGTGGACAGGAACCACGAACACCGGGGAGCTGTTTTTT. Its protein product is CASLSWTGTTNTGELFF.

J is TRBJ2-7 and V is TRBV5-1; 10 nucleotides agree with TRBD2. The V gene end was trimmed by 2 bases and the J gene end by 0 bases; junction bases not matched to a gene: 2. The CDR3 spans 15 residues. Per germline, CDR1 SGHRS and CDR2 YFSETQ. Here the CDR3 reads CASSFTSGASYEQYF. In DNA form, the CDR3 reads TGCGCCAGCAGCTTTACTAGCGGGGCCTCCTACGAGCAGTACTTC.

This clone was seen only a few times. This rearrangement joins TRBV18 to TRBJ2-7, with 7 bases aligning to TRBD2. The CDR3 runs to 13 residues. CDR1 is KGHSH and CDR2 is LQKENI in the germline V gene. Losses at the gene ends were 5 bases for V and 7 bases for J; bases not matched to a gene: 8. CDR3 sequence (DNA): TGTGCCAGCTCAGCTAGACTAGCCCAAGAGCAGTACTTC. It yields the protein CASSARLAQEQYF.

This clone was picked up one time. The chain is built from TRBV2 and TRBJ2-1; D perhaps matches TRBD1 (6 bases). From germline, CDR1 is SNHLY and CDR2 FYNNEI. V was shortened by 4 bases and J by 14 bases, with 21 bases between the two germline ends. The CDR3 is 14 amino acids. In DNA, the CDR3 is TGTGCCAGCAGTGGCGGACAGTTTGGCCGAAGGGAGTTCTTC. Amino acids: CASSGGQFGRREFF. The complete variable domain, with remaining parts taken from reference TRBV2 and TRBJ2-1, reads EPEVTQTPSHQVTQMGQEVILRCVPISNHLYFYWYRQILGQKVEFLVSFYNNEISEKSEIFDDQFSVERPDGSNFTLKIRSTKLEDSAMYFCASSGGQFGRREFFGPGTRLTVL.

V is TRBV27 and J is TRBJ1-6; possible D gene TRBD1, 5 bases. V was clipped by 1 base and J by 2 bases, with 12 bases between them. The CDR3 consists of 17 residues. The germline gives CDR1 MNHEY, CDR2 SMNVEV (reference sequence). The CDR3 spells CASSLWRGNTYNSPLHF. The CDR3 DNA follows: TGTGCCAGCAGTTTATGGAGGGGTAATACCTATAATTCACCCCTCCACTTT.

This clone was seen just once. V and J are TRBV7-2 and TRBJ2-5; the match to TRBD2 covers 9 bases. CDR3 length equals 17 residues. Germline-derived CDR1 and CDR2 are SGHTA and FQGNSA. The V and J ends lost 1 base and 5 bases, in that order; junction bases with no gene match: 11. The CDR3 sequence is CASSLDFWRGGLETQYF. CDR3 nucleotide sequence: TGTGCCAGCAGCTTAGATTTTTGGCGGGGGGGCCTCGAGACCCAGTACTTC.

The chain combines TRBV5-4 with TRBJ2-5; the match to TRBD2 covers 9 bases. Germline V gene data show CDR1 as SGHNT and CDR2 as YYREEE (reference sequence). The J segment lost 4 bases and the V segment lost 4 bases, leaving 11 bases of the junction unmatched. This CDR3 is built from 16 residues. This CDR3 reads CASSRAQRGAGETQYF. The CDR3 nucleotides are TGTGCCAGCAGCCGGGCCCAGCGGGGGGCAGGAGAGACCCAGTACTTC.

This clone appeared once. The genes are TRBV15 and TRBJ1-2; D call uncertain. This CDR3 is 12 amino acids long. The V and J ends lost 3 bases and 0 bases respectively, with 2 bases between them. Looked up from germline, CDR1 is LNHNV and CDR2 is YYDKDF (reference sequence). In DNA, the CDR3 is TGTGCCACCAGCAGGTCTAACTATGGCTACACCTTC. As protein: CATSRSNYGYTF. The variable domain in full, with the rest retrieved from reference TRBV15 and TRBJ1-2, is DAMVIQNPRYQVTQFGKPVTLSCSQTLNHNVMYWYQQKSSQAPKLLFHYYDKDFNNEADTPDNFQSRRPNTSFCFLDIRSPGLGDTAMYLCATSRSNYGYTFGSGTRLTVV.

For the CDR3, the DNA is TGTGCCAGCAGTCAACAGGGGAGGGGGGATAATCAGCCCCAGCATTTT. Protein: CASSQQGRGDNQPQHF. The rearrangement links TRBV27 to TRBJ1-5, with 7 bases aligning to TRBD1. The CDR3 length is 16 residues. The J segment lost 4 bases and the V segment lost 5 bases, leaving 11 bases of the junction unmatched. Per the germline V gene, CDR1 is MNHEY and CDR2 is SMNVEV (reference sequence).

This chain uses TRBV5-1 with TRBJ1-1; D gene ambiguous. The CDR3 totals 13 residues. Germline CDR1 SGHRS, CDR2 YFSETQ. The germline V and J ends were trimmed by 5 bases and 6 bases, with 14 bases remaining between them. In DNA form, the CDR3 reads TGCGCCAGCAGGCCAACCGGAGAGGCTGAAGCTTTCTTT. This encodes CASRPTGEAEAFF.

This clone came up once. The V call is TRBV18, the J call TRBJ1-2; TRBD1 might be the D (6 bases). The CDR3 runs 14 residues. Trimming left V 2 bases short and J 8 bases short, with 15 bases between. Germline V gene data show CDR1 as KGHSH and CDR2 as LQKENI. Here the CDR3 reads CASSPSRGERGYTF. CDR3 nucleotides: TGTGCCAGCTCACCATCCAGGGGTGAGCGGGGCTACACCTTC.

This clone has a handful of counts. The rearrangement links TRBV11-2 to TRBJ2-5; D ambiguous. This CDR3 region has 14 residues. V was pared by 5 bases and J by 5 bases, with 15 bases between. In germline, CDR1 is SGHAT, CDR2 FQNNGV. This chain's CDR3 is CASSQGWALETQYF. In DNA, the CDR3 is TGTGCCAGCAGCCAAGGGTGGGCCCTGGAGACCCAGTACTTC.

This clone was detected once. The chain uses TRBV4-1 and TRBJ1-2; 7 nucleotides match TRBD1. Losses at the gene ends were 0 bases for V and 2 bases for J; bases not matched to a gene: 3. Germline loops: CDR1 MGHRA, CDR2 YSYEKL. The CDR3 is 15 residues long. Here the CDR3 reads CASSQEQGRNYGYTF. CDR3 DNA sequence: TGCGCCAGCAGCCAAGAACAGGGGCGCAACTATGGCTACACCTTC.